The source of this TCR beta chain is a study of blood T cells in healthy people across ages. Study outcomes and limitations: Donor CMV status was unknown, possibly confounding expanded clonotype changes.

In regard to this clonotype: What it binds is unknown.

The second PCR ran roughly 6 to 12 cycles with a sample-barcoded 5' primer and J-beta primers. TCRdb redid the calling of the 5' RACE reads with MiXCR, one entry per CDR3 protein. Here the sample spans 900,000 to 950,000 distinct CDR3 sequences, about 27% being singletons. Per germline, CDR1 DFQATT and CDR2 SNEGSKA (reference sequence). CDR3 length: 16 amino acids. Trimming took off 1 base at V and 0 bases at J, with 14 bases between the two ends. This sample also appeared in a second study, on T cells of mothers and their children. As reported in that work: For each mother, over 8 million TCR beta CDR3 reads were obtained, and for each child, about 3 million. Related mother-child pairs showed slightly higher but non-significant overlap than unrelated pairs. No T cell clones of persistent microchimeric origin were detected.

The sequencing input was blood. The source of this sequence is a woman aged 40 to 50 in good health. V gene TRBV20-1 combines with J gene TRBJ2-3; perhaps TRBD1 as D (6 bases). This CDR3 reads CSARGFVGASTDTQYF. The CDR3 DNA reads TGCAGTGCTAGAGGGTTCGTGGGGGCTAGCACAGATACGCAGTATTTT.